The 14 T cell receptor beta chains in this list originate from one sample, sequenced in a study of T cells in Graves' hyperthyroidism and ophthalmopathy (dated by TCRdb to the late 2010s). Libraries were made using multiplex PCR. Sequenced on an Illumina HiSeq 2000. TCR beta CDR3 regions were amplified from RNA transcripts. For the first round of RT-PCR on the TCR CDR3, the HTBI primer set was used together with the Qiagen OneStep RT-PCR kit. TCRdb redid the processing of the public reads, applying fastp at Q25 and MiXCR, and retained in-frame beta chains. Every CDR3 protein is listed once, alongside the most common genes and DNA of its rows. This sample has about 360,000 distinct CDR3 sequences in its table, and around 25% of those were observed once. The biggest ten clones account for less than 85% of the sample. Sequencing was carried out using blood. The receptors stem from a man aged 45-65 years with Graves' hyperthyroidism.

The V and J genes are TRBV20-1 and TRBJ2-2; D gene uncertain. This CDR3 has 15 residues. Trimming removed 3 bases at V and 0 bases at J, with 11 bases between. The germline CDR1 and CDR2 sequences are DFQATT and SNEGSKA (reference sequence). The CDR3 region has the DNA TGCAGTGCTAGCCGGGCCAGCCCGAACACCGGGGAGCTGTTTTTT. Protein sequence: CSASRASPNTGELFF.

This clonotype was observed once. The chain couples TRBV5-5 to TRBJ2-7; D is possibly TRBD2 (5 bases). The CDR3 length is 14 residues. Trimming left V 0 bases short and J 2 bases short, with 9 bases between. Germline CDR1 is SGHKS and CDR2 is YYEKEE (reference sequence). The CDR3 nucleotides are TGTGCCAGCAGCTTGGACGAGGGCCCCTACGAGCAGTACTTC. It codes for CASSLDEGPYEQYF.

This chain links TRBV25-1 with TRBJ2-5; a weak D match, TRBD1 (5 bases). The CDR3 spans 14 residues. Deletions cut 4 bases from V and 0 bases from J, with 9 bases between. Germline V gene sequence: CDR1 MGHDK, CDR2 SYGVNS. CDR3 sequence: CASSGQRYQETQYF. The CDR3 bases are TGTGCCAGCAGTGGACAGAGGTACCAAGAGACCCAGTACTTC.

This clonotype was detected ten times or more. The chain carries TRBV11-3 and TRBJ2-7; 9 bases are shared with TRBD2. The junction had 6 bases not matched to a gene; V was cut back by 6 bases and J by 0 bases. The CDR3 totals 15 residues. Germline CDR1 reads SGHNT; CDR2 reads YENEEA. The CDR3 nucleotides are TGTGCCAGCAGTAGCGGGGGTACCAGCTCCTACGAGCAGTACTTC. It yields the protein CASSSGGTSSYEQYF.

The chain links TRBV15 to TRBJ1-5; 7 bases fit TRBD1. Trimming at V came to 0 bases and at J to 6 bases, leaving 17 bases not matched to a gene. CDR3 length: 19 residues. Germline V lookup: CDR1 LNHNV, CDR2 YYDKDF (reference sequence). CDR3 in DNA: TGTGCCACCAGCAGAGACCTCTGGGCTTTTACAGGGGCGGGTCAGCCCCAGCATTTT. Amino acids: CATSRDLWAFTGAGQPQHF.

This clonotype was recorded many times. V usage is TRBV28 and J usage is TRBJ1-1; D is unclear. The CDR3 is 13 residues long. Germline V gives CDR1 MDHEN, CDR2 SYDVKM. Trimming left V 2 bases short and J 3 bases short, with 7 bases between. The CDR3 DNA reads TGTGCCAGCAGTTTAGGCCGATACACTGAAGCTTTCTTT. It is translated as CASSLGRYTEAFF. The variable domain in full, with the rest retrieved from reference TRBV28 and TRBJ1-1, is DVKVTQSSRYLVKRTGEKVFLECVQDMDHENMFWYRQDPGLGLRLIYFSYDVKMKEKGDIPEGYSVSREKKERFSLILESASTNQTSMYLCASSLGRYTEAFFGQGTRLTVV.

This clonotype was counted between two and nine times. The chain employs TRBV3-1 and TRBJ2-5, with D possibly matching TRBD1 (5 bases). The V gene lost 0 bases and the J gene lost 3 bases, with 14 bases spanning the gap. Germline V gives CDR1 LGHDT, CDR2 YNNKEL (reference sequence). The CDR3 has 16 residues. The CDR3 spells CASSQDWQGREETQYF. For the CDR3, the DNA is TGTGCCAGCAGCCAAGATTGGCAGGGCAGGGAAGAGACCCAGTACTTC.

This clonotype was seen ten or more times. The V gene is TRBV12-3 or TRBV12-4, the J gene TRBJ2-5, with 7 bases that match TRBD2. J gave up 5 bases and V 1 base, and 10 bases lay outside the gene matches. CDR3 length equals 16 residues. The CDR3 region is CASSLGGRGPRETQYF. For the CDR3, the DNA is TGTGCCAGCAGTTTAGGTGGGAGGGGCCCCCGGGAGACCCAGTACTTC.

The chain has TRBV11-3 and TRBJ2-2; TRBD2 is a possible D gene (5 bases). The V and J ends lost 3 bases and 9 bases respectively, with 11 bases between them. The germline CDR1 and CDR2 sequences are SGHNT and YENEEA. The CDR3 runs to 13 residues. The CDR3 DNA follows: TGTGCCAGCAGCTTGACGACGGGAAGGGAGCTGTTTTTT. Encoded protein: CASSLTTGRELFF. Looking up the rest from reference TRBV11-3 and TRBJ2-2 gives the full variable domain: EAGVVQSPRYKIIEKKQPVAFWCNPISGHNTLYWYLQNLGQGPELLIRYENEEAVDDSQLPKDRFSAERLKGVDSTLKIQPAELGDSAVYLCASSLTTGRELFFGEGSRLTVL.

This chain uses TRBV7-9 with TRBJ2-1, with D perhaps TRBD2 (5 bases). The V gene's germline CDR1 is SEHNR and CDR2 FQNEAQ (reference sequence). The germline V and J ends were trimmed by 0 bases and 5 bases, with 11 bases remaining between them. This CDR3 is built from 15 residues. The CDR3 bases are TGTGCCAGCAGCTTAGCGCTCGGGGTCAACAATGAGCAGTTCTTC. Protein: CASSLALGVNNEQFF. The whole variable domain, remainder taken from reference TRBV7-9 and TRBJ2-1, is DTGVSQNPRHKITKRGQNVTFRCDPISEHNRLYWYRQTLGQGPEFLTYFQNEAQLEKSRLLSDRFSAERPKGSFSTLEIQRTEQGDSAMYLCASSLALGVNNEQFFGPGTRLTVL.

The J gene is TRBJ2-6, the V gene TRBV19; 11 bases are shared with TRBD1. The germline gives CDR1 LNHDA, CDR2 SQIVND (reference sequence). V lost 5 bases to trimming and J lost 0 bases; unmatched junction nucleotides: 6. The CDR3 spans 18 residues. The CDR3 nucleotides are TGTGCCAGTAGTCCCGGGACAGGGGGGAGCTCTGGGGCCAACGTCCTGACTTTC. Protein product: CASSPGTGGSSGANVLTF.

The rearrangement joins TRBV5-6 to TRBJ2-3; no clear D. Germline V gives CDR1 SGHDT, CDR2 YYEEEE. The CDR3 contains 13 residues. V was trimmed by 2 bases and J by 1 base, leaving 5 bases between them. The CDR3 sequence is CASSFPGTDTQYF. Written as DNA, the CDR3 is TGTGCCAGCAGCTTCCCCGGCACAGATACGCAGTATTTT.

In this sample, this clonotype turned up many times. The chain has TRBV29-1 and TRBJ1-1; no clear D. In germline, CDR1 is SQVTM, CDR2 ANQGSEA. This CDR3 is 13 amino acids long. Trimming left V 6 bases short and J 1 base short, with 12 bases between. In DNA, the CDR3 is TGCAGCGTAAGAGGCGGGCAGAACACTGAAGCTTTCTTT. Translation: CSVRGGQNTEAFF.

This clonotype was detected a few times. V is TRBV19 and J is TRBJ2-7; D not resolved. This CDR3 spans 15 amino acids. Trimming removed 5 bases at V and 4 bases at J, with 18 bases between. Per germline, CDR1 LNHDA and CDR2 SQIVND (reference sequence). CDR3 nucleotides: TGTGCCAGTAGTTTTTTATTGGGATCGGCGTACGAGCAGTACTTC. It specifies CASSFLLGSAYEQYF.